This T cell receptor beta chain stems from a study of T cells after yellow fever vaccination. In the study overall: Preparation of fractions with low cell numbers was performed using SMART-Seq v4 Ultra Low Input.

Trimming stripped 5 bases from V and 1 base from J, with 11 bases between. This CDR3 region has 14 residues. The germline V gene encodes CDR1 SEHNR and CDR2 FQNEAQ (reference sequence). TCRdb re-called the 5' RACE reads with MiXCR, one entry per CDR3 protein. The sample shows about 320,000 distinct CDR3 sequences, 4% to 5.5% of them seen only once. The source of this sequence is a man between 18 and 29 years old who received the YFV17D yellow fever vaccine. Sequenced here: PBMCs, sampled 15 days after the yellow fever booster vaccination. The rearrangement links TRBV7-9 to TRBJ2-5, with D possibly TRBD1 on 6 matching bases. CDR3 sequence: CASSPDSVQETQYF. DNA of the CDR3: TGTGCCAGCAGCCCGGACAGCGTCCAAGAGACCCAGTACTTC.